The TCR beta chain described here comes from a study of regulatory T cells in long-lasting Graves disease. Overall study: Persistent Graves' disease required over 5 years of antithyroid drugs and positive TSH receptor antibodies. Study-wide findings and caveats: TRBV28, TRBJ1-2 and TRBJ2-5 emerged as the favored segments in persistent disease.

CDR1 MDHEN and CDR2 SYDVKM come from the germline V gene. This CDR3 contains 15 residues. V lost 4 bases and J 1 base, leaving 13 bases between the germline ends. This clonotype occurred many times. Its specificity is unknown. Construction of the TCR beta libraries employed iRepertoire HTBI primers in conjunction with Arm-PCR of CDR3 regions. MiXCR was run by TCRdb on the multiplex PCR reads, yielding one entry per CDR3 protein. The sample gives about 290,000 distinct CDR3 sequences, 22% of which show up once; roughly three fifths is in the top ten. Time point: persistent/refractory GD, antithyroid drugs over 5 years with positive TRAb. The authors made the TCR library using RNA they extracted from PBMCs. Graves' disease diagnoses followed American Thyroid Association guidelines. Patients came through an endocrinology department, and that department was in Xi'an, China.

The clonotype comes from a female donor with Graves disease. The starting material was peripheral blood mononuclear cells (PBMCs), obtained when the disease was refractory, from a patient treated with antithyroid drugs. The chain is built from TRBV28 and TRBJ1-1, with D maybe TRBD1 (5 bases). The CDR3 region is CASSSLREANTEAFF. DNA of the CDR3: TGTGCCAGCAGTTCCCTCAGGGAGGCGAACACTGAAGCTTTCTTT.